This TCR beta chain is drawn from a study of CD8+ T cells in alopecia areata. Study context: Treated patients took oral tofacitinib at 5 to 10 mg twice daily. Treatment with tofacitinib (6 to 18 months) was followed by 6 months off drug. Study-level findings and limits: Tissue-resident alphabeta T cells belonging to normal skin likewise get sequenced within scalp specimens.

Alopecia areata patients provided lesional scalp punch biopsies and peripheral blood, both collected for the study. RNA extraction and reverse transcription yielded cDNA as sequencing template. Data came from immunoSEQ multiplex PCR; TCRdb stores just in-frame clones and leaves some out. This sample carries 12,000 or so clones, approximately 52% of them seen once, and the ten largest clones take 11% to 15%. The sample holds a few counts of this clone. Its antigen is still unknown. The sequence came from a human donor with alopecia areata. The sequencing input was skin.

The CDR3 bases are TGTGCCAGTAGTGCGCCCAGGGCTAGGGGTGAAAAACTGTTTTTT. Its protein product is CASSAPRARGEKLFF. The chain employs TRBV19 and TRBJ1-4; tentative D call: TRBD1 (5 bases). Germline V lookup: CDR1 LNHDA, CDR2 SQIVND (reference sequence). Trimming pared 5 bases from V and 7 bases from J, leaving 17 bases between. The CDR3 loop spans 15 amino acids. The variable domain in full, completed from reference TRBV19 and TRBJ1-4, reads DGGITQSPKYLFRKEGQNVTLSCEQNLNHDAMYWYRQDPGQGLRLIYYSQIVNDFQKGDIAEGYSVSREKKESFPLTVTSAQKNPTAFYLCASSAPRARGEKLFFGSGTQLSVL.